This T cell receptor (beta chain) was recovered during a study of blood T cell repertoires in COVID-19. Study as a whole: Sites across the United States, Italy and Spain contributed samples from acute and convalescent COVID-19. Sources were T cells, B-cell-depleted T cells, or PBMCs; the material itself was cDNA or gDNA.

The table came from immunoSEQ multiplex PCR; TCRdb's copy has only in-frame clones and leaves some out. Among about 170,000 clones listed, roughly 90% were seen once. The CDR3 contains 14 residues. The germline gives CDR1 SGHTA, CDR2 FQGTGA. Deletions cut 2 bases from V and 4 bases from J, with 11 bases between. This TCR was recovered from a man aged 50 or older with acute or convalescent COVID-19. The gene calls are TRBV7-3 and TRBJ2-5; tentatively, D is TRBD1 (5 bases). Source material: peripheral blood. Written as DNA, the CDR3 is TGTGCCAGCAGCTTACTAGGGGTCGGAGAGACCCAGTACTTC. This encodes CASSLLGVGETQYF.